Sequencing of this T cell receptor (beta chain) was carried out in a study of blood T cell repertoires in COVID-19. Study-level background: Italy, Spain and the United States were the sources of the convalescent and acute COVID-19 samples. T cells, B-cell-depleted T cells, or PBMCs supplied cDNA or gDNA.

Methods used by the authors: Reference gene primer amplification yielded estimated nucleated cell counts. Method: immunoSEQ multiplex PCR; TCRdb's copy keeps in-frame clones and lacks some. Clone size and the V and J calls come from that table; the DNA yielded D and trimming. This table has under 300,000 clones, less than 90% appearing once. V lost 7 bases to trimming and J lost 2 bases, with 9 bases between them. The CDR3 spans 13 residues. Germline V gene data show CDR1 as MNHEY and CDR2 as SMNVEV (reference sequence). The clonotype was recovered from a man in his fifties or sixties with acute or convalescent COVID-19. Sequencing input: peripheral blood. The chain uses TRBV27 and TRBJ1-3; D possibly corresponds to TRBD1 (6 bases). As DNA, the CDR3 is TGTGCCAGCACCCAGGGGCCTGGAAACACCATATATTTT. It is translated as CASTQGPGNTIYF.